The 9 T cell receptor beta chains listed next were all sequenced from one sample in a study of CD8 T cells in Susac syndrome. Random hexamers primed reverse transcription of roughly 0.5 to 1 ug RNA. In TCRdb, the immunoSEQ multiplex PCR reads were re-called with MiXCR into one record per CDR3 protein. Among approximately 190,000 distinct CDR3 sequences listed, 95% were seen once. Sequencing used CD8+ T cells from PBMCs. These receptor sequences come from a human donor with Susac syndrome.

The gene calls are TRBV7-9 and TRBJ2-7; 7 bases are a match to TRBD2. V lost 10 bases to trimming and J lost 0 bases; unmatched junction nucleotides: 9. Germline V gene sequence: CDR1 SEHNR, CDR2 FQNEAQ (reference sequence). The CDR3 is 14 residues long. CDR3 residues: CATQPPGGSYEQYF. CDR3 DNA sequence: TGTGCCACCCAGCCACCGGGAGGCTCCTACGAGCAGTACTTC.

The chain has TRBV20-1 and TRBJ2-1, with D perhaps TRBD2 (6 bases). The CDR3 is made up of 13 amino acids. V shed 2 bases and J shed 10 bases, with 15 bases lying between them. Germline V gene lookup returns CDR1 DFQATT and CDR2 SNEGSKA (reference sequence). This CDR3 is CSARPLGGVEQFF. DNA for the CDR3: TGCAGTGCTAGACCCCTGGGGGGAGTAGAGCAGTTCTTC.

This clonotype was picked up one time. The V call is TRBV7-9, the J call TRBJ1-1; 10 positions match TRBD1. In germline, CDR1 is SEHNR, CDR2 FQNEAQ (reference sequence). The length of the CDR3 is 15 residues. V was clipped by 1 base and J by 5 bases; unmatched bases: 4. The CDR3 protein is CASSLVGQGGTEAFF. The CDR3 DNA follows: TGTGCCAGCAGCTTAGTTGGACAGGGGGGGACTGAAGCTTTCTTT.

V usage is TRBV6-5 and J usage is TRBJ2-7, with D possibly called TRBD1 or TRBD2 (5 bases each). The CDR3 length is 11 residues. Trimming took 5 bases from V and 7 from J, leaving 9 bases between them. Germline V lookup: CDR1 MNHEY, CDR2 SVGAGI. The CDR3 DNA sequence: TGTGCCAGCAGTCCCGGGACGGAGCAGTACTTC. It specifies CASSPGTEQYF.

The V call is TRBV11-1, the J call TRBJ2-1; 7 bases are shared with TRBD1. CDR3 length equals 20 residues. Per germline, CDR1 SGHAT and CDR2 FQDESV (reference sequence). The ends lost 6 bases at V and 3 bases at J; junction bases unmatched: 23. The CDR3 region is CASREGDRDVWDGDYNEQFF. The CDR3 coding sequence is TGTGCCAGCAGAGAAGGGGACAGAGATGTATGGGATGGGGACTACAATGAGCAGTTCTTC. The full variable domain, with the rest looked up from reference TRBV11-1 and TRBJ2-1, is EAEVAQSPRYKITEKSQAVAFWCDPISGHATLYWYRQILGQGPELLVQFQDESVVDDSQLPKDRFSAERLKGVDSTLKIQPAELGDSAMYLCASREGDRDVWDGDYNEQFFGPGTRLTVL.

Concerning this clonotype itself: A junction end diverges from the germline sequence, so it may reflect a read error. CDR3 in DNA: TGTGCTAGCAGCTTAGGACTAGCCCCCCACAATGAGCAGTTCTTC. This sequence encodes CASSLGLAPHNEQFF. The rearrangement links TRBV7-7 to TRBJ2-1; 8 bases are shared with TRBD2. This CDR3 spans 15 amino acids. Germline V gene sequence: CDR1 SSHAT, CDR2 FNYEAQ (reference sequence).

This chain connects TRBV13 to TRBJ2-1; possibly TRBD2 for D (6 bases). V gave up 0 bases and J gave up 9 bases, with 9 bases separating them. Germline CDR1 reads PRHDT; CDR2 reads FYEKMQ (reference sequence). There are 13 residues in the CDR3. The CDR3 nucleotides are TGTGCCAGCAGCTTAGGGACTAGGAGTGAGCAGTTCTTC. Amino acids: CASSLGTRSEQFF.

This clonotype was detected only once. The chain combines TRBV13 with TRBJ2-1; D not resolved. Germline V gene data show CDR1 as PRHDT and CDR2 as FYEKMQ (reference sequence). Trimming left V 5 bases short and J 6 bases short, with 11 bases between. The CDR3 is 13 residues long. The CDR3 nucleotides are TGTGCCAGCAGCGAGCAGAGTCCCAATGAGCAGTTCTTC. Translated, it gives CASSEQSPNEQFF.

V and J are TRBV27 and TRBJ2-7, with a tentative D call TRBD2 (5 bases). In germline, CDR1 is MNHEY, CDR2 SMNVEV (reference sequence). V shed 6 bases and J shed 3 bases, with 18 bases lying between them. This CDR3 is 15 amino acids long. Written as DNA, the CDR3 is TGTGCCAGCAGCTTCTCTGGAGGCGGCCTCTACGAGCAGTACTTC. This translates into CASSFSGGGLYEQYF.